The 16 T cell receptor beta chains in this list originate from one sample, sequenced in a study of T-cell memory formation after mild COVID-19 (dated by TCRdb to about 2021). Receptor libraries were prepared by 5' RACE. TCRdb lists the instrument as Illumina NovaSeq 6000. TCRdb ran its own pipeline on the public reads, namely fastp trimming at Q25 and MiXCR clone calling, and kept in-frame beta chains. Rows merge per CDR3 protein into single entries with the most common DNA and genes. The table for this sample lists some 330,000 distinct CDR3 sequences; more than 20% of them were counted only once. Clones ranked in the top ten supply 9.5% to 15% of the sample. Sequencing was performed on PBMCs or a T cell subset sorted from them (not recorded which). These receptors were collected from an adult woman who had mild COVID-19 (a few samples of this study predate the infection). The sample titles of this study are shuffled in the database, so cell type and time point are left out; the donor was told from shared clones.

This clonotype has just a few counts. The CDR3 nucleotides are TGCAGTGCTAGTCAGTCCGGCACTGAAGCTTTCTTT. This translates into CSASQSGTEAFF. J is TRBJ1-1 and V is TRBV20-1; D not certain. Germline CDR1 DFQATT, CDR2 SNEGSKA (reference sequence). Trimming took 3 bases from V and 4 from J, leaving 9 bases between them. The CDR3 loop spans 12 amino acids.

This clonotype was detected a few times. The DNA of the CDR3 is TGTGCCAGCAGCCCCGGATTGAGGAATTCACCCCTCCACTTT. This gives the protein CASSPGLRNSPLHF. The V gene is TRBV3-1, the J gene TRBJ1-6; D is ambiguous. Deletions cut 4 bases from V and 7 bases from J, with 11 bases between. This CDR3 region has 14 residues. CDR1 is LGHDT and CDR2 is YNNKEL in the germline V gene (reference sequence).

This sequence joins TRBV3-1 and TRBJ2-5; a weak D match, TRBD1 (6 bases). Germline V lookup: CDR1 LGHDT, CDR2 YNNKEL (reference sequence). Trimming removed 4 bases at V and 5 bases at J, with 17 bases between. The CDR3 is 15 residues long. CDR3 residues: CASSPLGQQRETQYF. DNA for the CDR3: TGTGCCAGCAGCCCCCTAGGACAGCAAAGGGAGACCCAGTACTTC.

The chain recombines TRBV21-1 with TRBJ2-7. TRBV21-1 corresponds to a pseudogene. This CDR3 has 13 residues. The CDR3 bases are TGTGCCAGCAGCAACGAGACCTCCTACGAGCAGTACTTC. It specifies CASSNETSYEQYF.

This clonotype was detected only a few times. V gene TRBV3-1 combines with J gene TRBJ2-3, with a tentative D call TRBD2 (5 bases). The CDR3 consists of 12 residues. Germline loops: CDR1 LGHDT, CDR2 YNNKEL (reference sequence). The germline V and J ends were trimmed by 5 bases and 5 bases, with 8 bases remaining between them. CDR3 sequence (DNA): TGTGCCAGCAGCTACGGGGAAGATACGCAGTATTTT. This codes for CASSYGEDTQYF.

This clonotype was seen a few times. This chain uses TRBV2 with TRBJ2-2; D not certain. Trimming stripped 4 bases from V and 7 bases from J, with 10 bases between. There are 13 residues in the CDR3. Germline lookup yields CDR1 SNHLY and CDR2 FYNNEI. The chain's CDR3 is CASSGGLDGELFF. DNA for the CDR3: TGTGCCAGCAGTGGGGGTTTGGACGGGGAGCTGTTTTTT.

The chain couples TRBV20-1 to TRBJ2-5; D may match TRBD1 or TRBD2 (6 bases each). V was pared by 4 bases and J by 6 bases, with 18 bases between. The CDR3 is 14 residues long. Germline-derived CDR1 and CDR2 are DFQATT and SNEGSKA (reference sequence). The chain's CDR3 is CSAKSGGRGKTQYF. CDR3 DNA sequence: TGCAGTGCTAAATCCGGGGGCCGGGGAAAGACCCAGTACTTC.

This clonotype has more than one count but fewer than ten. The chain couples TRBV7-9 to TRBJ2-5, with a possible D match to TRBD1 (5 bases). V gave up 5 bases and J gave up 4 bases, with 14 bases separating them. Germline CDR1 is SEHNR and CDR2 is FQNEAQ (reference sequence). This CDR3 spans 14 amino acids. The CDR3 DNA sequence: TGTGCCAGCAGCCCCTACGCAGGGTTAGAGACCCAGTACTTC. This gives the protein CASSPYAGLETQYF.

The rearrangement joins TRBV7-9 to TRBJ2-3, with a tentative D call TRBD2 (6 bases). Germline-derived CDR1 and CDR2 are SEHNR and FQNEAQ (reference sequence). V lost 4 bases and J lost 2, with 13 bases in between. The CDR3 extends over 15 amino acids. CDR3 bases: TGTGCCAGCAGCTATGGGGACTCCCACACAGATACGCAGTATTTT. Translation: CASSYGDSHTDTQYF.

This clonotype came up a few times. This chain links TRBV5-1 with TRBJ2-5; unclear D gene. In germline, CDR1 is SGHRS, CDR2 YFSETQ. Trimming shortened V by 2 bases and J by 3 bases, and 8 bases separated the two germline ends. This CDR3 region has 13 residues. CDR3 protein: CASSFEFEETQYF. For the CDR3, the DNA is TGCGCCAGCAGCTTTGAGTTCGAAGAGACCCAGTACTTC. Looking up the rest from reference TRBV5-1 and TRBJ2-5 gives the full variable domain: KAGVTQTPRYLIKTRGQQVTLSCSPISGHRSVSWYQQTPGQGLQFLFEYFSETQRNKGNFPGRFSGRQFSNSRSEMNVSTLELGDSALYLCASSFEFEETQYFGPGTRLLVL.

The V gene is TRBV24-1, the J gene TRBJ2-3; TRBD2 agrees at 11 bases. This CDR3 region has 16 residues. CDR1 KGHDR and CDR2 SFDVKD come from the germline V gene. V lost 7 bases, J lost 0 bases, and 5 bases stayed unmatched. The CDR3 DNA is TGTGCCACCAGCCCGGGACTAGCGGCTAGCACAGATACGCAGTATTTT. Translating gives CATSPGLAASTDTQYF.

This clonotype was counted ten times or more. The J gene is TRBJ2-2, the V gene TRBV7-9; D uncertain. The CDR3 is made up of 13 amino acids. V gave up 5 bases and J gave up 3 bases, with 7 bases separating them. The germline V gene has CDR1 SEHNR and CDR2 FQNEAQ (reference sequence). In DNA form, the CDR3 reads TGTGCCAGCAGCCTAGACTACACCGGGGAGCTGTTTTTT. Translation: CASSLDYTGELFF.

This clonotype came up a few times. Written as DNA, the CDR3 is TGTGCCAGCTCACCTCCAGGGGGATCGGAGACCCAGTACTTC. Translation gives CASSPPGGSETQYF. This chain uses TRBV18 with TRBJ2-5, with 7 bases that match TRBD1. Germline CDR1 is KGHSH and CDR2 is LQKENI. V was pared by 3 bases and J by 5 bases, with 6 bases of the junction left unmatched. CDR3 length: 14 amino acids.

There are a few counts of this clonotype. The chain has TRBV29-1 and TRBJ2-4, with unresolved D. Looked up from germline, CDR1 is SQVTM and CDR2 is ANQGSEA. The CDR3 runs 13 residues. Between the trimmed V and J ends, which lost 3 bases and 3 bases, there was a span of 9 bases. The CDR3 DNA sequence: TGCAGCGTTGAGAACACTGGCAAAAACATTCAGTACTTC. It is translated as CSVENTGKNIQYF.

This chain connects TRBV6-5 to TRBJ2-3; 10 bases align to TRBD2. After removal of 2 bases from V and 5 bases from J, the junction contained 10 bases not matched to a gene. The CDR3 consists of 17 residues. Germline V gene sequence: CDR1 MNHEY, CDR2 SVGAGI. CDR3 sequence (DNA): TGTGCCAGCAGTTACACCGCTAGCGGGAGTGCGATAGATACGCAGTATTTT. Its protein is CASSYTASGSAIDTQYF.

This clonotype has only a few counts. The V gene is TRBV7-9, the J gene TRBJ2-5; possibly TRBD2 for D (5 bases). Germline V gene data show CDR1 as SEHNR and CDR2 as FQNEAQ (reference sequence). V lost 1 base to trimming and J lost 2 bases, with 11 bases between them. The CDR3 is made up of 15 amino acids. CDR3 in DNA: TGTGCCAGCAGCTTAGGGGCCGGCGGGCAAGAGACCCAGTACTTC. Translated, it gives CASSLGAGGQETQYF.